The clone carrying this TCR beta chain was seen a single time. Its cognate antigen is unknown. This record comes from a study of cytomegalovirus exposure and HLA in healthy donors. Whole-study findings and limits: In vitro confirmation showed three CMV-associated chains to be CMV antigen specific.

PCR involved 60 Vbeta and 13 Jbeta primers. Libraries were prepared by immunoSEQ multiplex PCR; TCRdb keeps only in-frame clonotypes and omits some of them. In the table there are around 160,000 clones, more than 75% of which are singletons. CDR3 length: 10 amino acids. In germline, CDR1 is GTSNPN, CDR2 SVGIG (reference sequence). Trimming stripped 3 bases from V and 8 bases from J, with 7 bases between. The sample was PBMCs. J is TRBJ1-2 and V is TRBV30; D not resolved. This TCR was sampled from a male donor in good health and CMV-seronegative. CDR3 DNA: TGTGCCTGGAGAGGGAGGGGCTACACCTTC. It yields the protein CAWRGRGYTF.